This passage covers 15 T cell receptor beta chains from one sample sequenced in a study of blood T cells in healthy people across ages. A second PCR, run for about 7 to 11 cycles, used a sample-barcoded 5' primer plus a J-beta primer mix. Each CDR3 protein is one row after TCRdb ran MiXCR on the 5' RACE reads. The table lists over 1,200,000 distinct CDR3 sequences, approximately 59% of them singletons. The sample comprised blood. These receptors were taken from a man between 18 and 35 years old in good health.

This clonotype came up a few times. This rearrangement joins TRBV12-3 or TRBV12-4 to TRBJ1-2; D unresolved. CDR3 size: 12 residues. The germline V and J ends were trimmed by 3 bases and 8 bases, with 10 bases remaining between them. CDR3 sequence reads: CASSFFGSGYTF. The CDR3 DNA reads TGTGCCAGCAGTTTTTTCGGTTCCGGCTACACCTTC.

This chain uses TRBV20-1 with TRBJ1-1; D call uncertain. Germline lookup yields CDR1 DFQATT and CDR2 SNEGSKA (reference sequence). Trimming pared 1 base from V and 11 bases from J, leaving 14 bases between. This CDR3 contains 12 residues. This CDR3 is CSARGSAEGAFF. CDR3 in DNA: TGCAGTGCTAGAGGGTCTGCAGAGGGTGCTTTCTTT.

This clonotype was detected only a few times. The V gene is TRBV29-1, the J gene TRBJ1-2; a weak D match, TRBD1 (5 bases). V lost 2 bases and J lost 4, with 23 bases in between. Germline CDR1 SQVTM, CDR2 ANQGSEA. The CDR3 runs to 17 residues. The CDR3 region is CSVELALAGTPLYGYTF. CDR3 nucleotides: TGCAGCGTTGAACTCGCTCTGGCTGGGACCCCTCTCTATGGCTACACCTTC.

In its sample, this clonotype was seen a few times. The CDR3 reads CASSWGVNTEAFF. CDR3 bases: TGTGCCAGCAGCTGGGGGGTGAACACTGAAGCTTTCTTT. The rearrangement joins TRBV5-5 to TRBJ1-1; TRBD1 is a possible D gene (5 bases). V gave up 3 bases and J gave up 0 bases, with 6 bases separating them. Germline CDR1 is SGHKS and CDR2 is YYEKEE (reference sequence). The CDR3 runs to 13 residues.

The genes are TRBV4-3 and TRBJ2-5; 9 bases line up with TRBD1. CDR3 length: 16 residues. The J segment lost 2 bases and the V segment lost 2 bases, leaving 6 bases of the junction unmatched. CDR1 and CDR2 from the germline V gene are LGHNA and YSLEER. Here the CDR3 reads CASSQTLGQGQETQYF. CDR3 coding DNA: TGCGCCAGCAGCCAAACCTTGGGACAGGGACAAGAGACCCAGTACTTC.

J is TRBJ2-1 and V is TRBV27; 7 bases agree with TRBD2. The better agreement between TRBJ2-7 and the DNA end casts doubt on the J call. The CDR3 runs 14 residues. Germline assignment: CDR1 MNHEY and CDR2 SMNVEV (reference sequence). This CDR3 is CASSLGREFYEQYF. CDR3 sequence (DNA): TGTGCCAGCAGTTTAGGGCGGGAGTTCTACGAGCAGTACTTC.

For this clonotype: The junction departs from the called germline gene at one end, perhaps through a read error. The CDR3 DNA reads as TGTGCCACCAGCAAGTTGGACAGCTCCTACGAACAGTACTTC. Its protein product is CATSKLDSSYEQYF. The chain couples TRBV15 to TRBJ2-7, with D possibly TRBD1 on 6 matching bases. Per the germline V gene, CDR1 is LNHNV and CDR2 is YYDKDF (reference sequence). The CDR3 has 14 amino acids.

This clonotype has a handful of counts. The chain employs TRBV6-5 and TRBJ2-7; TRBD1 is a possible D gene (6 bases). V lost 5 bases and J lost 3, with 8 bases in between. CDR1 MNHEY and CDR2 SVGAGI come from the germline V gene. The CDR3 contains 12 residues. The CDR3 sequence is CASSKDSYEQYF. CDR3 coding DNA: TGTGCCAGCAGTAAGGACAGCTACGAGCAGTACTTC.

J is TRBJ2-5 and V is TRBV20-1, with 12 bases aligning to TRBD2. The CDR3 has 16 amino acids. The V segment lost 4 bases and the J segment 2 bases; nucleotides outside the gene matches: 8. Per germline, CDR1 DFQATT and CDR2 SNEGSKA (reference sequence). CDR3 amino acids: CSATTRLAGDQETQYF. CDR3 nucleotides: TGCAGTGCTACCACCCGACTAGCGGGGGATCAAGAGACCCAGTACTTC.

V and J are TRBV4-2 and TRBJ2-3; TRBD2 agrees at 15 bases. CDR1 is LGHNA, CDR2 YNFKEQ, per germline. Trimming took 3 bases from V and 5 from J; bases not matched to a gene: 6. The CDR3 loop spans 17 amino acids. This chain's CDR3 is CASSQRTSGRAKDTQYF. Here the CDR3 DNA reads TGTGCCAGCAGCCAGCGGACTAGCGGGAGGGCGAAAGATACGCAGTATTTT.

This clonotype was found a few times. The DNA for the CDR3 is TGCAGCGTACAGGACAGGGTCGGCTACACCTTC. Protein: CSVQDRVGYTF. This chain joins TRBV29-1 and TRBJ1-2, with 8 bases that match TRBD1. Germline V CDR1 and CDR2: SQVTM, ANQGSEA. V lost 6 bases and J lost 8; bases outside the gene matches: 5. CDR3 length: 11 amino acids.

The V gene is TRBV4-2, the J gene TRBJ2-6; 8 nucleotides match TRBD1. This CDR3 contains 18 residues. Germline V lookup: CDR1 LGHNA, CDR2 YNFKEQ. The V and J ends lost 5 bases and 1 base, in that order; junction bases with no gene match: 10. As DNA, the CDR3 is TGTGCCAGCAGCGTGCAGGACAGGGCCAGATCTGGGGCCAACGTCCTGACTTTC. It translates to CASSVQDRARSGANVLTF.

This chain joins TRBV6-1 and TRBJ2-2; 9 bases are a match to TRBD2. V shed 6 bases, J shed 3 bases, and the junction held 2 bases outside the gene matches. Germline CDR1 reads MNHNS; CDR2 reads SASEGT. The CDR3 has 14 amino acids. The CDR3: CASRVAGDTGELFF. Written as DNA, the CDR3 is TGTGCCAGCAGGGTAGCGGGAGACACCGGGGAGCTGTTTTTT.

The chain joins TRBV28 to TRBJ2-1; 7 positions agree with TRBD1. The J segment lost 5 bases and the V segment lost 6 bases, leaving 4 bases of the junction unmatched. This CDR3 is 13 amino acids long. Looked up from germline, CDR1 is MDHEN and CDR2 is SYDVKM. The CDR3 is CASRQGQNNEQFF. CDR3 nucleotide sequence: TGTGCCAGCAGACAGGGACAGAACAATGAGCAGTTCTTC.

The rearrangement uses TRBV7-8 and TRBJ2-5; perhaps TRBD1 as D (6 bases). The CDR3 length is 16 residues. CDR1 and CDR2 (germline): SGHVS, FQNEAQ. Deletions cut 0 bases from V and 3 bases from J, with 14 bases between. The CDR3 spells CASSLASLDRKETQYF. The DNA for the CDR3 is TGTGCCAGCAGCTTAGCCTCCCTTGACAGGAAAGAGACCCAGTACTTC.